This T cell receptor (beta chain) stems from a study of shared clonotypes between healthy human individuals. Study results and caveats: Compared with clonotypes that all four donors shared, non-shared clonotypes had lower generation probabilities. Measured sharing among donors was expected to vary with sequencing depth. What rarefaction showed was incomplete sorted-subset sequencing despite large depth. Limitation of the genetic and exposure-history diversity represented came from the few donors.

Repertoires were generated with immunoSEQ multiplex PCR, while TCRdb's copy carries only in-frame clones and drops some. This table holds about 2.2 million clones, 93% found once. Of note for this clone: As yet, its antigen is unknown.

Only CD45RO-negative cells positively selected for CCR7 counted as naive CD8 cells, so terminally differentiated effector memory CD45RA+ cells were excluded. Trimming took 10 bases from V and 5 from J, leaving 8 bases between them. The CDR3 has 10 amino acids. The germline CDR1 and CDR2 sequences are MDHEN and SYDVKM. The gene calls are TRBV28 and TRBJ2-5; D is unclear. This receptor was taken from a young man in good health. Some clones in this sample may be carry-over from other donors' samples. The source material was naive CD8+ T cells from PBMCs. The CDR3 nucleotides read TGTGCCACCCAAGCGGAGACCCAGTACTTC. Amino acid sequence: CATQAETQYF.